This T cell receptor (beta chain) came from a study of T cells in Graves' hyperthyroidism and ophthalmopathy. Lactation, pregnancy, other autoimmune disease or uncontrolled infection excluded patients. For the diagnoses, clinical symptoms, serum thyroxine and TRAb, thyroid ultrasound and orbital computed tomography were used. RNA transcripts yielded amplified TCR beta CDR3 regions. The HTBI set primed first-round TCR CDR3 RT-PCR. MiXCR, run by TCRdb on the multiplex PCR reads, gives a single entry per CDR3 protein. The sample gives roughly 530,000 distinct CDR3 sequences, under 20% of which show up once; approximately 18% is in the top ten. Germline V lookup: CDR1 GTSNPN, CDR2 SVGIG (reference sequence). The CDR3 loop spans 12 amino acids. Trimming removed 3 bases from V and 1 base from J, with 6 bases in between. Ten or more counts support this clonotype.

The source is a woman aged 18-29 years with Graves' ophthalmopathy. Sequenced material: blood. This chain joins TRBV30 and TRBJ1-2; D not certain. The CDR3 DNA follows: TGTGCCTGGAGGGTAGATAACTATGGCTACACCTTC. It yields the protein CAWRVDNYGYTF.